This T cell receptor beta chain emerged from a study of blood T cell repertoires in COVID-19. Produced via immunoSEQ multiplex PCR; TCRdb's table is partial and in-frame only. Here the sample spans just over 300,000 clones, about 90% being singletons. Trimming removed 6 bases at V and 7 bases at J, with 19 bases between. The CDR3 has 15 amino acids. Germline V CDR1 and CDR2: MDHEN, SYDVKM. The source of this sequence is a woman aged 18-29 years with acute COVID-19. V gene TRBV28 combines with J gene TRBJ2-1, with TRBD2 as a possible D gene (6 bases). Sequencing used PBMCs or T cells enriched from blood (not recorded which). This CDR3 reads CASSPWEEVGNEQFF. In DNA, the CDR3 is TGTGCCAGCAGCCCCTGGGAGGAGGTAGGGAATGAGCAGTTCTTC.